The 27 T cell receptor beta chains below were found in one sample sequenced in a study of spatial heterogeneity in lung cancer. Documented time point: sample taken at primary tumor resection. Unsorted whole RNA samples from tumor, nontumor lung or frozen PBMC were sequenced. A single record per CDR3 protein comes from TCRdb applying MiXCR to the 5' RACE reads. This table has roughly 25,000 distinct CDR3 sequences, 6.9% appearing once. The material was PBMCs, obtained at surgery. All receptors derive from a male donor with early-stage non-small cell lung cancer.

This clonotype showed up many times. The chain carries TRBV4-2 and TRBJ2-1; 10 nucleotides align to TRBD1. This CDR3 spans 15 amino acids. Germline CDR1 is LGHNA and CDR2 is YNFKEQ. The ends lost 4 bases at V and 4 bases at J; junction bases unmatched: 4. The CDR3 DNA follows: TGTGCCAGCAGCCCCGGGACAGGGGATTACAATGAGCAGTTCTTC. Translation gives CASSPGTGDYNEQFF.

The V and J genes are TRBV12-3 or TRBV12-4 and TRBJ1-1, with D maybe TRBD1 (5 bases). Trimming took 5 bases from V and 3 from J, leaving 19 bases between them. This CDR3 comprises 16 residues. The CDR3 region is CASSRDSGIVDTEAFF. CDR3 coding DNA: TGTGCCAGCAGTAGAGACTCAGGGATAGTTGACACTGAAGCTTTCTTT.

This clonotype was counted many times. DNA of the CDR3: TGTGCCAGCAGTGAAGGCTACGAGCAGTACGTC. This gives the protein CASSEGYEQYV. J is TRBJ2-7 and V is TRBV2, with no clear D. Trimming left V 1 base short and J 3 bases short, with 1 base between. The germline CDR1 and CDR2 sequences are SNHLY and FYNNEI. The CDR3 consists of 11 residues.

This clonotype occurred many times. The rearrangement joins TRBV12-3 or TRBV12-4 to TRBJ2-1, with TRBD1 matching over 7 bases. The V segment lost 6 bases and the J segment 8 bases; nucleotides outside the gene matches: 7. The CDR3 totals 13 residues. The CDR3 sequence is CASRTGVEDEQFF. CDR3 coding DNA: TGTGCCAGCAGAACAGGGGTTGAGGATGAGCAGTTCTTC.

The chain uses TRBV19 and TRBJ1-1, with no clear D. V lost 5 bases to trimming and J lost 5 bases, with 9 bases between them. The CDR3 is 12 residues long. Germline V gene lookup returns CDR1 LNHDA and CDR2 SQIVND (reference sequence). CDR3 DNA: TGTGCCAGTAGTTTTACATGGACTGAAGCTTTCTTT. It codes for CASSFTWTEAFF.

This chain links TRBV5-6 with TRBJ2-7; perhaps TRBD1 as D (5 bases). The V and J ends lost 3 bases and 0 bases respectively, with 10 bases between them. CDR1 SGHDT and CDR2 YYEEEE come from the germline V gene. The CDR3 contains 14 residues. The CDR3 reads CASSSTGYSYEQYF. Written as DNA, the CDR3 is TGTGCCAGCAGCTCTACAGGCTACTCCTACGAGCAGTACTTC.

The J gene is TRBJ2-7, the V gene TRBV7-2; unclear D gene. Trimming removed 0 bases from V and 0 bases from J, with 9 bases in between. The germline V gene has CDR1 SGHTA and CDR2 FQGNSA. This CDR3 spans 15 amino acids. DNA for the CDR3: TGTGCCAGCAGCTTAGCGCCGGATGTCTCCTACGAGCAGTACTTC. Translating it yields CASSLAPDVSYEQYF.

This clonotype turned up a few times. Germline is not matched at one junction end, which may reflect a read error. This chain uses TRBV7-7 with TRBJ2-5; 12 nucleotides align to TRBD2. The CDR3 totals 14 residues. Germline loops: CDR1 SSHAT, CDR2 FNYEAQ (reference sequence). The DNA of the CDR3 is TGTGCTAGCAGCTGGACTAGCGGGGAGGAGACCCAGTACTTC. Translated: CASSWTSGEETQYF.

The sample holds many counts of this clonotype. This chain connects TRBV20-1 to TRBJ2-1; 7 positions match TRBD2. The V segment lost 6 bases and the J segment 6 bases; nucleotides outside the gene matches: 11. The CDR3 is 14 residues long. Germline V gene data show CDR1 as DFQATT and CDR2 as SNEGSKA (reference sequence). This CDR3 is CSAGLGPPPNEQFF. The CDR3 nucleotides read TGCAGTGCAGGACTAGGCCCACCGCCCAATGAGCAGTTCTTC.

This clonotype was counted many times. V gene TRBV5-1 combines with J gene TRBJ2-3; possibly TRBD1 or TRBD2 for D (5 bases each). Germline CDR1 is SGHRS and CDR2 is YFSETQ. The CDR3 length is 14 residues. Trimming pared 5 bases from V and 6 bases from J, leaving 16 bases between. CDR3 in DNA: TGCGCCAGCAGGTCTACAGGTTTAGCGGATACGCAGTATTTT. Translating gives CASRSTGLADTQYF.

This clonotype came up many times. The chain has TRBV11-1 and TRBJ2-1; 9 nucleotides align to TRBD1. Germline V lookup: CDR1 SGHAT, CDR2 FQDESV (reference sequence). After removal of 6 bases from V and 7 bases from J, the junction contained 10 bases not matched to a gene. The CDR3 is 15 residues long. DNA of the CDR3: TGTGCCAGCAGTCAGCAGCAGGGACAGGGAAATGAGCAGTTCTTC. It codes for CASSQQQGQGNEQFF.

The chain is built from TRBV20-1 and TRBJ2-3; no firm D call. V dropped 2 bases and J dropped 4 bases, with 10 bases sitting between them. Germline loops: CDR1 DFQATT, CDR2 SNEGSKA (reference sequence). The CDR3 consists of 13 residues. This CDR3 is CSARTRYPDTQYF. The CDR3, as DNA: TGCAGTGCTAGAACCCGGTACCCAGATACGCAGTATTTT.

This chain uses TRBV3-1 with TRBJ1-6; D is perhaps TRBD1 (5 bases). CDR3 length: 15 residues. CDR1 LGHDT and CDR2 YNNKEL come from the germline V gene (reference sequence). Deletions cut 1 base from V and 10 bases from J, with 14 bases between. Written as DNA, the CDR3 is TGTGCCAGCAGCCAAGCGGGACCTTCAGGGTCACCCCTCCACTTT. It encodes CASSQAGPSGSPLHF.

This clonotype is medium-sized within its sample. The chain carries TRBV9 and TRBJ1-5; D is possibly TRBD1 (5 bases). The CDR3 sequence is 14 residues long. Trimming removed 0 bases at V and 7 bases at J, with 11 bases between. Germline V gene data show CDR1 as SGDLS and CDR2 as YYNGEE. The CDR3 here is CASSVDGAGQPQHF. CDR3 in DNA: TGTGCCAGCAGCGTAGACGGGGCCGGGCAGCCCCAGCATTTT. The variable domain in full, with the rest retrieved from reference TRBV9 and TRBJ1-5, is DSGVTQTPKHLITATGQRVTLRCSPRSGDLSVYWYQQSLDQGLQFLIQYYNGEERAKGNILERFSAQQFPDLHSELNLSSLELGDSALYFCASSVDGAGQPQHFGDGTRLSIL.

This clonotype has at least ten counts. The chain uses TRBV12-3 or TRBV12-4 and TRBJ1-2; 7 nucleotides line up with TRBD1. Trimming at V came to 6 bases and at J to 4 bases, leaving 14 bases not matched to a gene. There are 16 residues in the CDR3. CDR3 residues: CASSITAGQLLYGYTF. CDR3 bases: TGTGCCAGCAGCATTACCGCGGGACAGCTCCTCTATGGCTACACCTTC.

The table lists this clonotype with a few counts. V and J are TRBV9 and TRBJ2-2; D unresolved. Germline V gene lookup returns CDR1 SGDLS and CDR2 YYNGEE. CDR3 size: 16 residues. V gave up 4 bases and J gave up 7 bases, with 20 bases separating them. CDR3 sequence reads: CASSNSVPTVGGELFF. CDR3 bases: TGTGCCAGCAGCAACAGCGTCCCCACGGTGGGCGGGGAGCTGTTTTTT.

This clonotype was counted many times. The chain links TRBV19 to TRBJ2-2, with 9 bases that match TRBD1. The germline gives CDR1 LNHDA, CDR2 SQIVND (reference sequence). The CDR3 has 14 residues. Trimming cost V 8 bases and J 3 bases; bases outside gene matches: 4. The CDR3 sequence is CASARDRDTGELFF. CDR3 coding DNA: TGTGCCAGTGCTCGGGACAGGGACACCGGGGAGCTGTTTTTT.

This clonotype was counted many times. The V and J genes are TRBV20-1 and TRBJ2-7, with D possibly matching TRBD2 (5 bases). Trimming cost V 3 bases and J 4 bases, with 13 bases left between them. CDR3 length: 13 residues. Germline V CDR1 and CDR2: DFQATT, SNEGSKA (reference sequence). The CDR3 sequence is CSASLSTRYEQYF. For the CDR3, the DNA is TGCAGTGCTAGCCTCTCCACTAGGTACGAGCAGTACTTC.

This clonotype was seen only a few times. The CDR3 sequence is CASSRKGIPEAFF. In DNA form, the CDR3 reads TGTGCCAGCAGCCGAAAGGGAATACCTGAAGCTTTCTTT. This chain links TRBV3-1 with TRBJ1-1, with D unclear. The CDR3 spans 13 residues. Germline V gives CDR1 LGHDT, CDR2 YNNKEL (reference sequence). Trimming cost V 4 bases and J 6 bases, with 12 bases left between them.

The chain has TRBV20-1 and TRBJ1-6; 10 bases align to TRBD1. CDR3 size: 14 residues. Germline V gene sequence: CDR1 DFQATT, CDR2 SNEGSKA (reference sequence). Trimming cost V 3 bases and J 11 bases; bases outside gene matches: 7. The CDR3 DNA reads TGCAGTGCTAGGACAGGGGGCGACACGGCACCCCTCCACTTT. This gives the protein CSARTGGDTAPLHF.

This clonotype was picked up many times. The V and J genes are TRBV7-9 and TRBJ1-2; D gene uncertain. Germline CDR1 SEHNR, CDR2 FQNEAQ (reference sequence). This CDR3 spans 13 amino acids. Deletions cut 8 bases from V and 8 bases from J, with 18 bases between. The CDR3 protein is CASPVGQFGGYTF. The DNA of the CDR3 is TGTGCCAGCCCCGTGGGTCAGTTCGGGGGCTACACCTTC. Full variable domain (remainder filled in from reference TRBV7-9 and TRBJ1-2): DTGVSQNPRHKITKRGQNVTFRCDPISEHNRLYWYRQTLGQGPEFLTYFQNEAQLEKSRLLSDRFSAERPKGSFSTLEIQRTEQGDSAMYLCASPVGQFGGYTFGSGTRLTVV.

The CDR3 sequence: CASSPTSGNNSPLHF. Written as DNA, the CDR3 is TGTGCCAGCTCACCAACCTCAGGAAACAATTCACCCCTCCACTTT. This rearrangement joins TRBV18 to TRBJ1-6; D not certain. The CDR3 is 15 residues long. Deletions cut 2 bases from V and 7 bases from J, with 12 bases between. Germline loops: CDR1 KGHSH, CDR2 LQKENI.

The gene calls are TRBV12-3 or TRBV12-4 and TRBJ1-1, with D maybe TRBD1 (5 bases). V lost 6 bases to trimming and J lost 6 bases, with 8 bases between them. The CDR3 consists of 11 residues. CDR3 protein: CASSQGAEAFF. The CDR3 DNA is TGTGCCAGCAGCCAGGGTGCTGAAGCTTTCTTT.

This clonotype has only a few counts. Here the CDR3 DNA reads TGTGCCAGCAGCTCAACTGGGACGGCCAACAATGAGCAGTTCTTC. This translates into CASSSTGTANNEQFF. The chain carries TRBV7-8 and TRBJ2-1, with D perhaps matching TRBD1 or TRBD2 (5 bases each). CDR1 is SGHVS, CDR2 FQNEAQ, per germline. V dropped 4 bases and J dropped 5 bases, with 15 bases sitting between them. This CDR3 contains 15 residues.

There are a few counts of this clonotype. The rearrangement joins TRBV20-1 to TRBJ1-5, with D maybe TRBD1 (6 bases). CDR3 size: 15 residues. CDR1 is DFQATT, CDR2 SNEGSKA, per germline (reference sequence). V was trimmed by 5 bases and J by 2 bases, leaving 16 bases between them. The chain's CDR3 is CSAGGGTFGNQPQHF. The CDR3 nucleotides read TGCAGTGCTGGAGGGGGGACCTTTGGCAATCAGCCCCAGCATTTT.

This clonotype occurred many times. V and J are TRBV28 and TRBJ2-1; D not resolved. Per germline, CDR1 MDHEN and CDR2 SYDVKM. V lost 7 bases and J 4 bases, leaving 14 bases between the germline ends. This CDR3 region has 14 residues. The CDR3 DNA reads TGTGCCAGCAAGGCTGCGCTCGGATACAATGAGCAGTTCTTC. Amino acid sequence: CASKAALGYNEQFF.

The table lists this clonotype with many counts. The genes are TRBV11-2 and TRBJ2-5; D uncertain. Trimming left V 0 bases short and J 9 bases short, with 8 bases between. Germline V gene lookup returns CDR1 SGHAT and CDR2 FQNNGV. The CDR3 is made up of 12 amino acids. The CDR3 reads CASSLDPRSQYF. CDR3 nucleotides: TGTGCCAGCAGCTTAGATCCTAGGTCCCAGTACTTC. Full variable domain (outside the CDR3, taken from reference TRBV11-2 and TRBJ2-5): EAGVAQSPRYKIIEKRQSVAFWCNPISGHATLYWYQQILGQGPKLLIQFQNNGVVDDSQLPKDRFSAERLKGVDSTLKIQPAKLEDSAVYLCASSLDPRSQYFGPGTRLLVL.